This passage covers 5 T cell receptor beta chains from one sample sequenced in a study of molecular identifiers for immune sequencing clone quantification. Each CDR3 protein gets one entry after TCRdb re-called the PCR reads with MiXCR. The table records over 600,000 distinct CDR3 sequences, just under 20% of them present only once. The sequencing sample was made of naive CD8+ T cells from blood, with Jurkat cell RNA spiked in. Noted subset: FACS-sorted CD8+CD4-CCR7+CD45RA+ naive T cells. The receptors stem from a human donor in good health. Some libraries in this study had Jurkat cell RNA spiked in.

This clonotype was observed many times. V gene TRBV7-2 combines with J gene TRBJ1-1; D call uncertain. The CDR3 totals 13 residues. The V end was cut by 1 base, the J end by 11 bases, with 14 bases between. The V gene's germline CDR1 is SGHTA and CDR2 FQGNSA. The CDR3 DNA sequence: TGTGCCAGCAGCTTAGGGGCAGACCCCGTCGCTTTCTTT. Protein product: CASSLGADPVAFF.

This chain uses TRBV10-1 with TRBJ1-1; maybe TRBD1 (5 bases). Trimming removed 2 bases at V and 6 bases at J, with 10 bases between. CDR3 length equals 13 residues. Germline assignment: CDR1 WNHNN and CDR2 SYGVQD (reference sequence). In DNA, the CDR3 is TGCGCCAGCAGTGAGAGCAGGGCCGCTGAAGCTTTCTTT. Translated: CASSESRAAEAFF.

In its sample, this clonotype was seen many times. The CDR3 sequence is CASSYGNIQYF. DNA for the CDR3: TGTGCCAGCAGTTACGGAAACATTCAGTACTTC. The V gene is TRBV12-3 or TRBV12-4, the J gene TRBJ2-4, with D uncertain. The CDR3 has 11 amino acids. The germline V and J ends were trimmed by 4 bases and 6 bases, with 4 bases remaining between them.

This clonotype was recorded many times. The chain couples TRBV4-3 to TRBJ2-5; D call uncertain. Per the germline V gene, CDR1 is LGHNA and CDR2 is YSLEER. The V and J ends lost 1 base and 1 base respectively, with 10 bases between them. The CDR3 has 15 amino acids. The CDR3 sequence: CASSQGSSPQETQYF. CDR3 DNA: TGCGCCAGCAGCCAAGGATCAAGTCCCCAAGAGACCCAGTACTTC.

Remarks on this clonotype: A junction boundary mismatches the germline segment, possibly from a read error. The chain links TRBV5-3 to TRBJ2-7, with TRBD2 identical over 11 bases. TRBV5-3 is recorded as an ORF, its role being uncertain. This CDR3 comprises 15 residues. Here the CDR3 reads CASSSPSGGYYEQYF. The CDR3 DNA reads TGTGCCAGCAGCTCACCTAGCGGGGGGTATTACGAGCAGTACTTC.